These T cell receptor beta chains were read from a single sample in a study of T cells after yellow fever vaccination. TCRdb re-derived calls from the 5' RACE reads in MiXCR, one entry per CDR3 protein. Altogether 250,000 to 300,000 distinct CDR3 sequences are present, over 4.5% being singletons, with the ten largest covering 2.5% to 4%. The sample in question was CD4+ T cells sorted from PBMCs, obtained on the day of the yellow fever booster vaccination. These receptors all stem from a young man who received the YFV17D yellow fever vaccine. The CDR3 runs from the conserved cysteine through the conserved F or W. A D gene is named only where the DNA matches it firmly. A clone size is listed for some rows: how often the clone was seen (once, few, many), or a class if it is expanded.

D,V,size,J,DNA,CDR3
NA,TRBV12-3/TRBV12-4,many,TRBJ1-2,TGTGCCAGCAGTCTACCAGCTAACTATGGCTACACCTTC,CASSLPANYGYTF
NA,TRBV6-5,NA,TRBJ2-3,TGTGCCAGCAGTCCCGGAAGGGAAGTTACGCAGTATTTT,CASSPGREVTQYF
TRBD1,TRBV7-3,many,TRBJ1-2,TGTGCCAGCAGCTTTGGACAGGGAAACTATGGCTACACCTTC,CASSFGQGNYGYTF
NA,TRBV12-3/TRBV12-4,few,TRBJ1-4,TGTGCCAGCAGTTCCCTGGGGCAGGGACGAGAAAAACTGTTTTTT,CASSSLGQGREKLFF
TRBD1,TRBV10-3,few,TRBJ1-2,TGTGCCACGACTGGACAGGGGGGTGGCTACACCTTC,CATTGQGGGYTF
TRBD1,TRBV5-1,NA,TRBJ1-2,TGCGCCAGCAGCTTTTCACAGGGGGCAAGTGGCTACACCTTC,CASSFSQGASGYTF
NA,TRBV5-1,NA,TRBJ2-5,TGCGCCAGCAGCTTGGCCGGGGTATTCCAAGAGACCCAGTACTTC,CASSLAGVFQETQYF
TRBD2,TRBV15,few,TRBJ2-1,TGTGCCACCAGCAAGCCGACTAGCGGTGCCCCCAATGAGCAGTTCTTC,CATSKPTSGAPNEQFF
TRBD1,TRBV5-1,few,TRBJ1-1,TGCGCCAGCAGCTACGGGACAGGTAGATCTCGGGACACTGAAGCTTTCTTT,CASSYGTGRSRDTEAFF
TRBD1,TRBV5-1,many,TRBJ2-1,TGCGCCAGCAGCTTGTTTTTTCAGGGGGCGAGTTTGGATGAGCAGTTCTTC,CASSLFFQGASLDEQFF
NA,TRBV12-3/TRBV12-4,NA,TRBJ1-2,TGTGCCAGCAGTTCCACCGTGCGTGGCTACACCTTC,CASSSTVRGYTF
NA,TRBV30,NA,TRBJ2-6,TGTGCCTGGAGTGTTGAGAGAAGGGCCAACGTCCTGACTTTC,CAWSVERRANVLTF